The 3 T cell receptor beta chains presented below share a single source sample, sequenced in a study of spatial heterogeneity in lung cancer. MiXCR, run by TCRdb on the 5' RACE reads, gives a single entry per CDR3 protein. There are roughly 1,800 distinct CDR3 sequences in the sample; roughly a quarter occur only once, and more than 20% lies in the top ten. Time point of the sample: sample taken at primary tumor resection. Sequenced material: normal lung tissue next to the tumor, taken at surgery. Receptors were obtained from a male donor with early-stage non-small cell lung cancer.

The table lists this clonotype with a few counts. This chain joins TRBV5-6 and TRBJ2-7; D possibly corresponds to TRBD1 (6 bases). With 0 bases removed from V and 0 bases from J, the gap between germline ends came to 19 bases. The germline CDR1 and CDR2 sequences are SGHDT and YYEEEE. The CDR3 covers 18 residues. CDR3 coding DNA: TGTGCCAGCAGCTTGGGCCCCCCGCAGGGGTCGAGCTCCTACGAGCAGTACTTC. Protein: CASSLGPPQGSSSYEQYF.

Only a few counts were recorded for this clonotype. The V and J genes are TRBV4-3 and TRBJ1-2; tentatively, D is TRBD1 (5 bases). This CDR3 contains 14 residues. V was shortened by 1 base and J by 7 bases, with 13 bases between the two germline ends. Looked up from germline, CDR1 is LGHNA and CDR2 is YSLEER. This CDR3 is CASSQGPGEGGYTF. The DNA of the CDR3 is TGCGCCAGCAGCCAAGGCCCGGGGGAGGGTGGCTACACCTTC.

V is TRBV27 and J is TRBJ2-3; D is unresolved. Deletions cut 2 bases from V and 7 bases from J, with 10 bases between. Germline loops: CDR1 MNHEY, CDR2 SMNVEV (reference sequence). The CDR3 covers 13 residues. CDR3 residues: CASSLGHGYTQYF. The CDR3 nucleotides read TGTGCCAGCAGTTTAGGTCACGGGTATACGCAGTATTTT.